One sample yielded the 31 T cell receptor delta chains listed below, sequenced in a study of γδ T cells in repeated Plasmodium falciparum infection. TCRdb made new clone calls on the multiplex PCR reads using CATT. The data show 85,000 to 90,000 delta-chain clones, more than 1.4% seen once. Vgamma9/Vdelta2+ and Vdelta2-negative gammadelta T cells were flow-sorted from PBMC for bulk sequencing. The sequencing sample was made of gamma-delta T cells from blood. All receptors derive from a pool of human donors (malaria-infected and uninfected, not separated).

Points on this clone: TCRdb shows a much larger clone's protein in place of this DNA's translation, and the two differ at residue 6, likely through a read error; the protein shown is translated from the DNA. V gene TRDV1 combines with J gene TRDJ1; 8 bases align to TRDD3. Germline assignment: CDR1 TSWWSYY and CDR2 QGS. The V gene end was trimmed by 1 base and the J gene end by 0 bases; junction bases not matched to a gene: 25. The CDR3 length is 23 residues. The CDR3, as DNA: TGTGCTCTTGGGGAACCAGAAGGTCCTACGTATGCTAACTGGGGGGAGTACACCGATAAACTCATCTTT. Protein sequence: CALGEPEGPTYANWGEYTDKLIF.

This clone has just a few counts. TCRdb's entry gives the protein of a much larger clone, which mismatches this DNA's translation at residue 14, likely from a read error; the protein reported here is translated from the DNA. The chain links TRDV1 to TRDJ1; 8 positions match TRDD3. The J gene, missing from TCRdb, was assigned here through DNA to germline matching. The V gene's germline CDR1 is TSWWSYY and CDR2 QGS. The CDR3 spans 19 residues. V was pared by 2 bases and J by 8 bases, with 22 bases of the junction left unmatched. The CDR3 is CALGEASSPNYWGDYKLIF. CDR3 in DNA: TGTGCTCTTGGGGAAGCGTCGAGTCCCAACTACTGGGGGGACTACAAACTCATCTTT.

This clone was seen more than once but under ten times. This DNA translates differently at residue 8 from the TCRdb protein, which is that of a much larger clone; a read error is likely, and the protein shown is the DNA's own translation. The chain carries TRDV1 and TRDJ1, with 10 nucleotides matching TRDD3. No J gene is reported in TCRdb; it was inferred here by comparing the DNA with germline. Germline trimming cut 3 bases from V and 3 bases from J; bases unmatched to any gene: 28. Germline V gives CDR1 TSWWSYY, CDR2 QGS. The CDR3 covers 23 residues. The CDR3 spells CALGDGGARSYQSLGDSPDKLIF. The CDR3 DNA follows: TGTGCTCTTGGGGACGGAGGGGCCCGTTCCTACCAAAGCCTGGGGGATAGTCCCGATAAACTCATCTTT.

This clone has only a few counts. A far larger clone is one nucleotide away, so this likely arose from a read error. Other DNA sequences in the same sample also yield this CDR3. V is TRDV2 and J is TRDJ1; D is possibly TRDD3 (5 bases). TCRdb records no J gene; here it was assigned by comparing the DNA to germline. Germline loops: CDR1 GEAIGNYY, CDR2 EKD. CDR3 size: 14 residues. Trimming cost V 4 bases and J 0 bases, with 11 bases left between them. CDR3 sequence (DNA): TGTGCCTGTGATCCCTTGGGGTACACCGATAAACTCATCTTT. Translated, it gives CACDPLGYTDKLIF.

As to this clone: This likely stems from a read error, as it lies one base from a far larger clone. The same CDR3 also results from other DNA sequences found in this sample. This chain uses TRDV1 with TRDJ1; 13 nucleotides agree with TRDD3. The J gene, absent from TCRdb, was called here by matching the DNA to germline. The CDR3 is 22 residues long. The V gene end was trimmed by 3 bases and the J gene end by 9 bases; junction bases not matched to a gene: 28. Per germline, CDR1 TSWWSYY and CDR2 QGS. CDR3 in DNA: TGTGCTCTTGGGGACCCACCCACACTCCCTACTTTTCTTTACTGGGGGATACGCGAACTCATCTTT. Encoded protein: CALGDPPTLPTFLYWGIRELIF.

This clone was recorded at least ten times. The chain has TRDV1 and TRDJ1, with D maybe TRDD3 (10 bases). No J segment appears in TCRdb, so it was assigned here by matching the sequence to germline. Germline CDR1 is TSWWSYY and CDR2 is QGS. Trimming removed 1 base from V and 0 bases from J, with 33 bases in between. The CDR3 extends over 23 amino acids. In nucleotides, the CDR3 is TGTGCTCTTGGGGAACGCCTTCCTACGTACTGGGGGATGGGGTCCCTATACACCGATAAACTCATCTTT. Translation: CALGERLPTYWGMGSLYTDKLIF.

In its sample, this clone was seen a few times. TCRdb shows a much larger clone's protein in place of this DNA's translation, and the two differ at residue 11, likely through a read error; the protein shown is translated from the DNA. The chain is built from TRDV2 and TRDJ1; 9 nucleotides line up with TRDD3. The J gene, absent from TCRdb, was called here by matching the DNA to germline. V lost 0 bases and J lost 0; bases outside the gene matches: 10. CDR1 GEAIGNYY and CDR2 EKD come from the germline V gene. There are 18 residues in the CDR3. CDR3 bases: TGTGCCTGTGACACCCTGGGTCTGGGGGATCCCAACACCGATAAACTCATCTTT. This encodes CACDTLGLGDPNTDKLIF.

This clone was observed many times. The translation of this DNA and the TCRdb protein of a much larger clone differ at residue 14, probably owing to a read error; the protein shown here is translated from the DNA. The chain uses TRDV1 and TRDJ1; 12 bases map to TRDD3. The germline gives CDR1 TSWWSYY, CDR2 QGS. Trimming took 3 bases from V and 1 from J; bases not matched to a gene: 15. The CDR3 is 20 residues long. The CDR3 region is CALGDRRAGGYELCTDKLIF. The DNA for the CDR3 is TGTGCTCTTGGGGACCGGAGAGCTGGGGGATACGAGTTGTGCACCGATAAACTCATCTTT.

In the case of this clone: The protein in TCRdb stems from a much larger clone and differs at residue 4 from this DNA's translation, likely a read error; here the protein is translated from the DNA. The rearrangement joins TRAV38-2/DV8 to TRDJ1, with 11 bases identical to TRDD3. The J gene, left out of TCRdb, was set here by checking the DNA against germline. From germline, CDR1 is TSESDYY and CDR2 QEAYKQQN. CDR3 length: 19 amino acids. Written as DNA, the CDR3 is TGTGCTTATAAGAGCGCGTCGTCCCTACTGGGGGATAACACCGATAAACTCATCTTT. Its protein is CAYKSASSLLGDNTDKLIF.

A word on this clone: A much larger clone differs by one base, so this may be a read error. V and J are TRDV1 and TRDJ1; TRDD3 aligns across 9 bases. The J gene is not listed in TCRdb, so it was assigned here from a DNA match to germline. V gave up 7 bases and J gave up 8 bases; unmatched junction bases: 14. This CDR3 contains 15 residues. Germline V gene data show CDR1 as TSWWSYY and CDR2 as QGS. For the CDR3, the DNA is TGTGCTCTTGAACGGTACCGGGGGATACCGGAGAAACTCATCTTT. Residues: CALERYRGIPEKLIF.

This clone has a count of ten or more. This chain connects TRDV1 to TRDJ1; D possibly corresponds to TRDD3 (5 bases). The J gene, not given by TCRdb, was assigned here from a germline match of the nucleotide sequence. Trimming removed 5 bases from V and 2 bases from J, with 24 bases in between. Germline CDR1 reads TSWWSYY; CDR2 reads QGS. The CDR3 has 18 amino acids. CDR3 DNA sequence: TGTGCTCTTGGGTCCCCGGTCGAGAGGGATCTAAAGACCGATAAACTCATCTTT. Translation gives CALGSPVERDLKTDKLIF.

The chain employs TRDV1 and TRDJ1, with D unresolved. TCRdb does not report a J gene; here it was assigned by matching the DNA to germline references. Germline V gives CDR1 TSWWSYY, CDR2 QGS. V dropped 2 bases and J dropped 0 bases, with 13 bases sitting between them. The CDR3 sequence is 16 residues long. In DNA, the CDR3 is TGTGCTCTTGGGGAAAAGTGCAAAGAGTACACCGATAAACTCATCTTT. This encodes CALGEKCKEYTDKLIF.

This clone was found a few times. TCRdb pairs this DNA with a much larger clone's protein that differs at residue 6, likely a read error; the protein shown was translated from the DNA. The rearrangement joins TRDV1 to TRDJ1, with TRDD3 as a possible D gene (10 bases). Here the J gene was assigned by germline matching of the DNA, as TCRdb has none. There are 22 residues in the CDR3. V lost 2 bases, J lost 1 base, and 32 bases lay in between. Germline V gene lookup returns CDR1 TSWWSYY and CDR2 QGS. The CDR3 DNA is TGTGCTCTTGGGGAAGGAGCCCTTCCTACAACTGGGGGATGTGGTGGCACCGATAAACTCATCTTT. It specifies CALGEGALPTTGGCGGTDKLIF.

About this clone: TCRdb attributes to this sequence the protein of a much larger clone, which differs from the DNA translation at residue 21; a read error is likely, and the protein displayed is translated from the DNA. The sample has other DNA sequences that encode this CDR3 too. V gene assignment gives TRDV1, but the J gene was left uncalled; no DNA check was done on the table's D call, TRDD3. CDR3 length: 22 residues. CDR1 is TSWWSYY, CDR2 QGS, per germline. CDR3 DNA: TGTGCTCTTGGGGAACGTGGTACTGGGGGATATGGGTCGAATGGTTGTCCGATGAAACTCACCTTT. Translation: CALGERGTGGYGSNGCPMKLTF.

This clone was counted a few times. The protein held in TCRdb is that of a much larger clone and does not match this DNA's translation at residue 16, likely because of a read error; the protein shown is translated from the DNA. This sequence joins TRDV1 and TRDJ1; 12 bases agree with TRDD3. As TCRdb names no J gene, one was assigned here on the basis of a DNA match to germline. The junction had 26 bases not matched to a gene; V was cut back by 4 bases and J by 2 bases. The CDR3 consists of 23 residues. CDR1 is TSWWSYY and CDR2 is QGS in the germline V gene. The CDR3 region is CALGARPLPNSLGDTVYTDKLIF. CDR3 DNA sequence: TGTGCTCTTGGGGCTCGGCCTCTTCCTAATAGTCTGGGGGATACGGTTTATACCGATAAACTCATCTTT.

A word on this clone: A far more abundant clone sits one base away, making this likely a read error. Other nucleotide sequences from this sample produce the same CDR3. The chain recombines TRDV1 with TRDJ1, with 12 bases fitting TRDD3. The CDR3 runs to 14 residues. CDR1 TSWWSYY and CDR2 QGS come from the germline V gene. This CDR3 is CALGTDLLGDTIIF. The CDR3 DNA reads as TGTGCTCTTGGGACCGACTTACTGGGGGATACAATCATCTTC.

About this clone itself: The translation of this DNA and the TCRdb protein of a much larger clone differ at residue 10, probably owing to a read error; the protein shown here is translated from the DNA. This chain joins TRDV1 and TRDJ1; D is unclear. The CDR3 sequence is 15 residues long. Trimming shortened V by 2 bases and J by 0 bases, and 10 bases separated the two germline ends. Germline loops: CDR1 TSWWSYY, CDR2 QGS. The CDR3 is CALGEKHGYTDKLIF. In nucleotides, the CDR3 is TGTGCTCTTGGGGAAAAGCATGGATACACCGATAAACTCATCTTT.

A note on this clone: TCRdb assigns this DNA the protein of a much larger clone, which departs from its translation at residue 4; this likely reflects a read error, and the protein shown comes from translating the DNA. This chain connects TRDV1 to TRDJ1; 10 positions agree with TRDD3. The J gene comes from matching the DNA to germline here; TCRdb lacks it. Looked up from germline, CDR1 is TSWWSYY and CDR2 is QGS. This CDR3 has 27 amino acids. CDR3 nucleotide sequence: TGTGCTCTTGAGGAACTAGTCTTCCTACAATCTGGGGGATATCACCTCCGACTGGCGTATCGTACCGATAAACTCATCTTT. Translation: CALEELVFLQSGGYHLRLAYRTDKLIF.

This clone was seen only a few times. Given a far larger clone just one base away, this is likely a sequencing read error. The sample has other DNA sequences that encode this CDR3 too. V usage is TRDV1 and J usage is TRDJ1, with TRDD3 identical over 7 bases. Assignment of the J gene here rests on matching the DNA to germline, because TCRdb gives none. Germline lookup yields CDR1 TSWWSYY and CDR2 QGS. The CDR3 contains 22 residues. The CDR3 DNA follows: TGTGCTCTTGGGGAACGCGCCAACAGGTCCAACTGGGGCCGATGCTTCACCGACAAACTCATCTTT. It is translated as CALGERANRSNWGRCFTDKLIF.

Of note for this clone: Translating this DNA gives a protein that differs at residue 11 from the TCRdb one, which belongs to a much larger clone; a read error is likely, and the protein shown is this translation. The chain joins TRDV1 to TRDJ1; D unresolved. There are 21 residues in the CDR3. Per germline, CDR1 TSWWSYY and CDR2 QGS. V was cut by 1 base and J by 0 bases, with 27 bases left in between. CDR3 residues: CALGERLLILDLGRYTDKLIF. CDR3 nucleotides: TGTGCTCTTGGGGAACGACTACTTATACTAGACTTGGGAAGGTACACCGATAAACTCATCTTT.

There are many counts of this clone. The chain links TRDV2 to TRDJ1; 8 nucleotides align to TRDD3. The CDR3 spans 24 residues. The junction had 32 bases not matched to a gene; V was cut back by 0 bases and J by 3 bases. Looked up from germline, CDR1 is GEAIGNYY and CDR2 is EKD. This CDR3 reads CACDTVGYWGALMLGRKGADKLIF. DNA for the CDR3: TGTGCCTGTGACACCGTGGGCTACTGGGGGGCTCTAATGCTTGGGCGAAAAGGGGCCGATAAACTCATCTTT.

Regarding this clone: It is likely a read error: a sequence one base away is far more abundant. Other nucleotide sequences in the sample specify the same CDR3. The chain has TRDV2 and TRDJ1; D gene uncertain. TCRdb lists no J gene, so it was determined here by aligning the DNA to germline. Trimming pared 3 bases from V and 0 bases from J, leaving 13 bases between. The CDR3 contains 15 residues. Looked up from germline, CDR1 is GEAIGNYY and CDR2 is EKD. CDR3 nucleotide sequence: TGTGCCTGTGACGCGGTTGGATCTGACACCGATAAACTCATCTTT. Translated: CACDAVGSDTDKLIF.

To note about this clone: TCRdb has a much larger clone's protein, which differs at residue 5 from the translation of this DNA, likely because of a read error; what is shown is the protein translated from the DNA. The chain has TRDV2 and TRDJ1; TRDD3 matches 10 bases. Here the J gene came from matching the DNA to germline, since TCRdb omits it. The CDR3 has 14 residues. With 3 bases clipped from V and 7 bases from J, the junction kept 7 bases outside the gene matches. Germline V lookup: CDR1 GEAIGNYY, CDR2 EKD. The CDR3 coding sequence is TGTGCCTGTGACCCACTGGGGGATCGGGGTAAACTCATCTTT. This encodes CACDPLGDRGKLIF.

With respect to this clone: The translation of this DNA and the TCRdb protein of a much larger clone differ at residues 5 and 8, probably owing to a read error; the protein shown here is translated from the DNA. This rearrangement joins TRAV38-2/DV8 to TRDJ1; 8 bases match TRDD3. Germline V gives CDR1 TSESDYY, CDR2 QEAYKQQN. This CDR3 contains 19 residues. The ends lost 3 bases at V and 10 bases at J; junction bases unmatched: 26. The CDR3 loop is CAYRNQSCLSLWGYLGLIF. CDR3 nucleotide sequence: TGTGCTTATAGGAACCAATCATGCCTATCTTTGTGGGGATACCTTGGACTCATCTTT.

The chain uses TRDV1 and TRDJ1, with D possibly TRDD2 on 6 matching bases. Germline V lookup: CDR1 TSWWSYY, CDR2 QGS. This CDR3 comprises 21 residues. Deletions cut 0 bases from V and 2 bases from J, with 28 bases between. The CDR3 loop reads CALGELSPTVVRGLLTDKLIF. The CDR3, as DNA: TGTGCTCTTGGGGAACTGAGTCCTACCGTAGTAAGGGGGCTTTTGACCGATAAACTCATCTTT.

This clone has just a few counts. TCRdb has a much larger clone's protein, which differs at residue 8 from the translation of this DNA, likely because of a read error; what is shown is the protein translated from the DNA. The chain is built from TRDV1 and TRDJ1; D is unclear. The CDR3 extends over 14 amino acids. V was clipped by 4 bases and J by 0 bases, with 9 bases between them. Germline V gives CDR1 TSWWSYY, CDR2 QGS. The CDR3, as DNA: TGTGCTCTTGGGGCACCCAAAGACACCGATAAACTCATCTTT. It is translated as CALGAPKDTDKLIF.

In this sample, this clone turned up a few times. The TCRdb record carries a much larger clone's protein, which differs from this DNA's translation at residue 16; a read error is the likely cause, and the protein listed here is the DNA translation. The chain uses TRDV1 and TRDJ1; 10 nucleotides match TRDD3. TCRdb lists no J gene, so it was determined here by aligning the DNA to germline. Germline V gives CDR1 TSWWSYY, CDR2 QGS. This CDR3 region has 21 residues. V lost 0 bases, J lost 3 bases, and 19 bases stayed unmatched. In DNA form, the CDR3 reads TGTGCTCTTGGGGAACTCCTGCCCCGTCACCTCAGGGGGGGATACGCCGATAAACTCATCTTT. It yields the protein CALGELLPRHLRGGYADKLIF.

This clone was counted only a few times. The TCRdb protein, from a much larger clone, departs from this DNA's translation at residue 4, likely by read error; the protein shown derives from the DNA. The V and J genes are TRDV2 and TRDJ1, with 7 positions matching TRDD3. No J segment appears in TCRdb, so it was assigned here by matching the sequence to germline. The germline gives CDR1 GEAIGNYY, CDR2 EKD. The CDR3 covers 19 residues. This CDR3 is CACNTVVYGGGRDSDKLIF. DNA for the CDR3: TGTGCCTGTAACACCGTCGTCTATGGTGGGGGAAGGGATTCCGATAAACTCATCTTT.

This clone has at least ten counts. The V call is TRDV1, the J call TRDJ1; TRDD3 agrees at 13 bases. After removal of 2 bases from V and 0 bases from J, the junction contained 30 bases not matched to a gene. In germline, CDR1 is TSWWSYY, CDR2 QGS. The CDR3 contains 26 residues. The CDR3 region is CALGEVKAGLTNILGDTRGHTDKLIF. The CDR3 DNA reads as TGTGCTCTTGGGGAAGTTAAGGCCGGGCTAACGAACATACTGGGGGATACGCGAGGCCACACCGATAAACTCATCTTT.

This clone rates as medium-sized. Distinct nucleotide sequences in the sample also encode this CDR3. This chain links TRDV2 with TRDJ3; D uncertain. CDR1 GEAIGNYY and CDR2 EKD come from the germline V gene. This CDR3 is 17 amino acids long. The ends were cut back, 5 bases at V and 0 bases at J, with 13 bases in the middle. CDR3 region: CACVRDSSSWDTRQMFF. The CDR3 coding sequence is TGTGCCTGTGTGAGAGATAGCAGCTCCTGGGACACCCGACAGATGTTTTTC.

There are a few counts of this clone. TCRdb's entry gives the protein of a much larger clone, which mismatches this DNA's translation at residue 8, likely from a read error; the protein reported here is translated from the DNA. This chain joins TRDV1 and TRDJ1, with D unresolved. Since TCRdb gives no J gene, matching the DNA to germline was used here to assign it. Germline lookup yields CDR1 TSWWSYY and CDR2 QGS. The CDR3 runs 16 residues. V dropped 5 bases and J dropped 0 bases, with 16 bases sitting between them. The CDR3 reads CALGPGGTFYTDKLIF. CDR3 coding DNA: TGTGCTCTTGGGCCTGGAGGGACTTTTTACACCGATAAACTCATCTTT.